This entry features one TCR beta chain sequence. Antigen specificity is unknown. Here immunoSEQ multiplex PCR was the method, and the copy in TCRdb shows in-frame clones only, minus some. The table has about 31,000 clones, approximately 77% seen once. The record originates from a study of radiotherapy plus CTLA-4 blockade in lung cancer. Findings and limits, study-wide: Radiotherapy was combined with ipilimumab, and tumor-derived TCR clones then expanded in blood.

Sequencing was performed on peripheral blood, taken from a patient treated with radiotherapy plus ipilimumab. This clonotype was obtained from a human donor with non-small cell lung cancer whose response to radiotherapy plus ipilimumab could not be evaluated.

The CDR3 here is CASSQATGGRGEKLFF. CDR3 bases: TGTGCCAGCAGCCAAGCGACAGGGGGCAGGGGTGAAAAACTGTTTTTT. The V call is TRBV14, the J call TRBJ1-4, with 10 bases lining up with TRBD1. The germline V gene has CDR1 SGHDN and CDR2 FVKESK. V dropped 1 base and J dropped 7; count of bases not matched to a gene: 6. The CDR3 is 16 amino acids. Based on the CDR3 plus reference TRBV14 and TRBJ1-4, the full variable domain is EAGVTQFPSHSVIEKGQTVTLRCDPISGHDNLYWYRRVMGKEIKFLLHFVKESKQDESGMPNNRFLAERTGGTYSTLKVQPAELEDSGVYFCASSQATGGRGEKLFFGSGTQLSVL.